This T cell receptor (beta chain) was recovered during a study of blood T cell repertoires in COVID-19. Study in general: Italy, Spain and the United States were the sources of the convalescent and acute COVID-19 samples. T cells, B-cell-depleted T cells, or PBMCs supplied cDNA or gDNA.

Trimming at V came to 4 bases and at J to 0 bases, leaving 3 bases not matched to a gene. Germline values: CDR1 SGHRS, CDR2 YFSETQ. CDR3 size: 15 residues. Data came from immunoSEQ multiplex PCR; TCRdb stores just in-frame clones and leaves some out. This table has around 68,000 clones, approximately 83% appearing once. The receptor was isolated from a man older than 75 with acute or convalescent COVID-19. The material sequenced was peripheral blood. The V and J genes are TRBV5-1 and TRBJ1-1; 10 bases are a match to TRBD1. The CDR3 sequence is CASSRDRGLNTEAFF. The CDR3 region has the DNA TGCGCCAGCAGCCGGGACAGGGGACTGAACACTGAAGCTTTCTTT.